These 26 T cell receptor beta chains originate from one sample sequenced in a study of T cell repertoires in cytomegalovirus infection. Their target antigens are unknown. TCRdb recomputed calls from the reads with MiXCR, one row per CDR3 protein. Of 71,000 or so distinct CDR3 sequences listed, approximately 22% are singletons. The sample here was CD8+ T cells from cultured PBMCs, taken from culture after CMV antigen stimulation. The receptors come from a human donor in good health (CMV status not recorded). Some clones in this sample may be carry-over from other donors' samples.

This chain connects TRBV27 to TRBJ1-1; D uncertain. Germline-derived CDR1 and CDR2 are MNHEY and SMNVEV (reference sequence). The CDR3 loop spans 14 amino acids. V lost 5 bases and J 0 bases, leaving 10 bases between the germline ends. CDR3: CASSNGRLNTEAFF. The CDR3 bases are TGTGCCAGCAGTAACGGCAGGTTGAACACTGAAGCTTTCTTT.

V usage is TRBV6-1 and J usage is TRBJ1-1; weak D call: TRBD1 (6 bases). The CDR3 has 14 amino acids. Trimming shortened V by 4 bases and J by 0 bases, and 9 bases separated the two germline ends. Germline V lookup: CDR1 MNHNS, CDR2 SASEGT. CDR3 region: CASSGRGMNTEAFF. The DNA of the CDR3 is TGTGCCAGCAGTGGCAGGGGCATGAACACTGAAGCTTTCTTT.

Ten or more counts support this clonotype. The chain employs TRBV6-2 or TRBV6-3 and TRBJ2-3; a possible D gene is TRBD1 (6 bases). This CDR3 comprises 13 residues. Trimming removed 5 bases at V and 3 bases at J, with 9 bases between. Germline lookup yields CDR1 MNHEY and CDR2 SVGEGT. The chain's CDR3 is CASSRQETDTQYF. The CDR3 DNA is TGTGCCAGCAGTCGACAGGAAACAGATACGCAGTATTTT.

The CDR3 coding sequence is TGTGCCAGCAGTTTCGGGATAGCGGGGCTGGCGCAGTTCTTC. Translating it yields CASSFGIAGLAQFF. The V gene is TRBV12-3 or TRBV12-4, the J gene TRBJ2-1; 8 bases are a match to TRBD2. This CDR3 has 14 amino acids. With 3 bases clipped from V and 12 bases from J, the junction kept 10 bases outside the gene matches.

This chain links TRBV7-6 with TRBJ2-7, with 7 bases aligning to TRBD1. Unmatched junction bases numbered 3, after V lost 5 bases and J lost 2 bases. This CDR3 has 13 amino acids. Germline CDR1 reads SGHVS; CDR2 reads FNYEAQ. CDR3 region: CASSMGQTYEQYF. The CDR3, as DNA: TGTGCCAGCAGCATGGGACAGACCTACGAGCAGTACTTC.

This clonotype was detected only a few times. This rearrangement joins TRBV7-8 to TRBJ1-3; TRBD1 might be the D (6 bases). This CDR3 region has 17 residues. The ends were cut back, 5 bases at V and 1 base at J, with 18 bases in the middle. Germline values: CDR1 SGHVS, CDR2 FQNEAQ. CDR3 sequence reads: CASSARGGAPSGNTIYF. CDR3 coding DNA: TGTGCCAGCAGCGCCCGAGGGGGGGCTCCGTCTGGAAACACCATATATTTT.

The V gene is TRBV7-2, the J gene TRBJ1-2, with D perhaps TRBD1 (5 bases). The CDR3 runs to 14 residues. V lost 1 base and J 3 bases, leaving 9 bases between the germline ends. Germline loops: CDR1 SGHTA, CDR2 FQGNSA. CDR3 nucleotide sequence: TGTGCCAGCAGCTTAGGAATAGGGGACTATGGCTACACCTTC. Protein sequence: CASSLGIGDYGYTF.

On this clonotype itself: A read error may produce the germline difference seen at one junction end. The chain combines TRBV7-7 with TRBJ2-2; D might be TRBD2 (5 bases). This CDR3 is built from 17 residues. The germline gives CDR1 SSHAT, CDR2 FNYEAQ (reference sequence). The DNA for the CDR3 is TGTGCTAGCAGCTTAAGAACGGCGGGTCCGAACACCGGGGAGCTGTTTTTT. This sequence encodes CASSLRTAGPNTGELFF.

This clonotype was recorded many times. This sequence joins TRBV19 and TRBJ2-2, with D unresolved. Trimming removed 3 bases at V and 7 bases at J, with 3 bases between. This CDR3 contains 11 residues. Germline CDR1 LNHDA, CDR2 SQIVND (reference sequence). The CDR3 is CASSMFGELFF. The CDR3, as DNA: TGTGCCAGTAGTATGTTCGGGGAGCTGTTTTTT.

Written as DNA, the CDR3 is TGTGCCAGCAGTTACTATCTCACAGATACGCAGTATTTT. It yields the protein CASSYYLTDTQYF. This chain connects TRBV6-6 to TRBJ2-3, with D hard to call. V lost 1 base and J lost 2, with 4 bases in between. The CDR3 extends over 13 amino acids. CDR1 and CDR2 (germline): MNHNY, SVGAGI (reference sequence).

This clonotype was seen more than once but under ten times. This chain links TRBV5-1 with TRBJ1-6; no firm D call. This CDR3 region has 17 residues. V gave up 0 bases and J gave up 0 bases, with 10 bases separating them. Germline CDR1 is SGHRS and CDR2 is YFSETQ. The CDR3, as DNA: TGCGCCAGCAGCTTGGTCCGACAAAGCTCCTATAATTCACCCCTCCACTTT. This encodes CASSLVRQSSYNSPLHF.

This clonotype showed up just a few times. This rearrangement joins TRBV28 to TRBJ2-7; TRBD2 matches at 9 bases. V gave up 4 bases and J gave up 2 bases; unmatched junction bases: 24. The CDR3 loop spans 21 amino acids. Per germline, CDR1 MDHEN and CDR2 SYDVKM. In DNA, the CDR3 is TGTGCCAGCAGTTCCCCTTACTCCCAACGGGACAGAGCGGGGGGCCCCTACGAGCAGTACTTC. The encoded protein is CASSSPYSQRDRAGGPYEQYF. The variable domain in full, completed from reference TRBV28 and TRBJ2-7, reads DVKVTQSSRYLVKRTGEKVFLECVQDMDHENMFWYRQDPGLGLRLIYFSYDVKMKEKGDIPEGYSVSREKKERFSLILESASTNQTSMYLCASSSPYSQRDRAGGPYEQYFGPGTRLTVT.

This clonotype was observed a few times. The genes are TRBV7-8 and TRBJ1-1; D ambiguous. The CDR3 has 15 residues. V gave up 3 bases and J gave up 1 base, with 12 bases separating them. Germline V gene sequence: CDR1 SGHVS, CDR2 FQNEAQ. CDR3 in DNA: TGTGCCAGCAGCTTCGGCCGTGGGGAGAACACTGAAGCTTTCTTT. This sequence encodes CASSFGRGENTEAFF. The whole variable domain, filled in from reference TRBV7-8 and TRBJ1-1, reads GAGVSQSPRYKVAKRGQDVALRCDPISGHVSLFWYQQALGQGPEFLTYFQNEAQLDKSGLPSDRFFAERPEGSVSTLKIQRTQQEDSAVYLCASSFGRGENTEAFFGQGTRLTVV.

The gene calls are TRBV10-3 and TRBJ2-3; 9 nucleotides line up with TRBD2. Germline CDR1 and CDR2: ENHRY and SYGVKD. V dropped 6 bases and J dropped 1; count of bases not matched to a gene: 2. This CDR3 is built from 14 residues. The CDR3 reads CAIRGLAGTDTQYF. The CDR3 DNA sequence: TGTGCCATCAGGGGACTAGCCGGCACAGATACGCAGTATTTT.

There are a few counts of this clonotype. The rearrangement joins TRBV12-3 or TRBV12-4 to TRBJ1-1; D is perhaps TRBD1 (5 bases). Trimming took off 7 bases at V and 4 bases at J, with 16 bases between the two ends. The CDR3 runs 14 residues. DNA of the CDR3: TGTGCCAGCACCATGGGGGGGGGGTTCACTGAAGCTTTCTTT. Residues: CASTMGGGFTEAFF.

The chain carries TRBV7-6 and TRBJ1-1; tentative D call: TRBD1 (5 bases). The V gene lost 3 bases and the J gene lost 3 bases, with 8 bases spanning the gap. The CDR3 extends over 13 amino acids. The germline CDR1 and CDR2 sequences are SGHVS and FNYEAQ. CDR3 in DNA: TGTGCCAGCAGCTTTGCGGGGGACACTGAAGCTTTCTTT. Translation gives CASSFAGDTEAFF.

The chain links TRBV7-8 to TRBJ1-4; D remains ambiguous. The germline gives CDR1 SGHVS, CDR2 FQNEAQ. With 0 bases removed from V and 8 bases from J, the gap between germline ends came to 10 bases. The CDR3 totals 14 residues. The CDR3 region has the DNA TGTGCCAGCAGCTTAGCTCTGGGAGGAGAAAAACTGTTTTTT. Residues: CASSLALGGEKLFF.

The chain combines TRBV27 with TRBJ1-1; D not resolved. Germline CDR1 is MNHEY and CDR2 is SMNVEV (reference sequence). The CDR3 runs 15 residues. Trimming cost V 4 bases and J 9 bases, with 21 bases left between them. The CDR3 sequence is CASSSPGSGRVKAFF. In nucleotides, the CDR3 is TGTGCCAGCAGTTCCCCGGGGTCAGGTCGTGTTAAAGCTTTCTTT.

The genes are TRBV12-3 or TRBV12-4 and TRBJ2-1; 9 bases are shared with TRBD1. CDR3 length equals 13 residues. J lost 8 bases, V lost 2 bases, and 1 base had no gene match. This chain's CDR3 is CASSLRTGDEQFF. The CDR3 nucleotides read TGTGCCAGCAGTTTACGGACAGGGGATGAGCAGTTCTTC.

The V and J genes are TRBV7-9 and TRBJ1-6; possibly TRBD1 for D (5 bases). CDR1 and CDR2 (germline): SEHNR, FQNEAQ (reference sequence). The ends were cut back, 7 bases at V and 6 bases at J, with 10 bases in the middle. The CDR3 covers 13 residues. The CDR3 is CASTFQGNSPLHF. The CDR3 coding sequence is TGTGCCAGCACGTTTCAGGGTAATTCACCCCTCCACTTT.

This clonotype was detected only a few times. The chain is built from TRBV7-2 and TRBJ1-1; the match to TRBD1 covers 11 bases. The CDR3 spans 15 residues. Germline trimming cut 1 base from V and 4 bases from J; bases unmatched to any gene: 2. Germline CDR1 reads SGHTA; CDR2 reads FQGNSA. The CDR3, as DNA: TGTGCCAGCAGCTTAGTAGGGACAGGGGGCACTGAAGCTTTCTTT. Its protein product is CASSLVGTGGTEAFF.

The chain couples TRBV7-6 to TRBJ2-1; D not certain. Germline CDR1 is SGHVS and CDR2 is FNYEAQ. V lost 4 bases and J lost 8, with 6 bases in between. The CDR3 runs 11 residues. CDR3 DNA sequence: TGTGCCAGCAGCTCCGTGGATGAGCAGTTCTTC. It is translated as CASSSVDEQFF. The variable domain in full, completed from reference TRBV7-6 and TRBJ2-1, reads GAGVSQSPRYKVTKRGQDVALRCDPISGHVSLYWYRQALGQGPEFLTYFNYEAQQDKSGLPNDRFSAERPEGSISTLTIQRTEQRDSAMYRCASSSVDEQFFGPGTRLTVL.

The chain couples TRBV6-6 to TRBJ2-7; weak D call: TRBD1 (5 bases). The germline V gene encodes CDR1 MNHNY and CDR2 SVGAGI (reference sequence). V was clipped by 11 bases and J by 3 bases, with 14 bases between them. The CDR3 is made up of 12 amino acids. The DNA of the CDR3 is TGTGCCTCTTGGACAAGTCGCTACGAGCAGTACTTC. Protein product: CASWTSRYEQYF.

This chain joins TRBV7-2 and TRBJ2-7; 7 nucleotides line up with TRBD1. This CDR3 comprises 15 residues. CDR1 and CDR2 (germline): SGHTA, FQGNSA. V lost 5 bases and J lost 0; bases outside the gene matches: 7. CDR3 sequence (DNA): TGTGCCAGCAGCCTTACGACAGGGCCCTCCTACGAGCAGTACTTC. It translates to CASSLTTGPSYEQYF.

The CDR3 sequence is CASSYSWSRSMNTEAFF. In nucleotides, the CDR3 is TGTGCCAGCAGTTACTCCTGGTCCCGCTCGATGAACACTGAAGCTTTCTTT. The chain links TRBV6-5 to TRBJ1-1; no firm D call. Germline-derived CDR1 and CDR2 are MNHEY and SVGAGI. The V end was cut by 0 bases, the J end by 0 bases, with 14 bases between. This CDR3 region has 17 residues.

This clonotype was detected a few times. The chain couples TRBV7-6 to TRBJ2-1; unclear D gene. The V end was cut by 5 bases, the J end by 8 bases, with 7 bases between. This CDR3 region has 11 residues. Germline V gene sequence: CDR1 SGHVS, CDR2 FNYEAQ. The CDR3 nucleotides are TGTGCCAGCAGCGACCAGGATGAGCAGTTCTTC. It encodes CASSDQDEQFF. The full variable domain, completed using reference TRBV7-6 and TRBJ2-1, is GAGVSQSPRYKVTKRGQDVALRCDPISGHVSLYWYRQALGQGPEFLTYFNYEAQQDKSGLPNDRFSAERPEGSISTLTIQRTEQRDSAMYRCASSDQDEQFFGPGTRLTVL.